The entry below describes one T cell receptor (beta chain). Looked up from germline, CDR1 is MNHNS and CDR2 is SASEGT. This CDR3 has 16 residues. V gave up 2 bases and J gave up 0 bases, with 11 bases separating them. The sample is drawn from a study of OX40 agonist ivuxolimab in advanced cancers. Profiled with immunoSEQ multiplex PCR; TCRdb holds only in-frame clones, not every one. The data contain about 23,000 clones, around four fifths of them singletons. The sample in question was CD4+ or CD8+ T cells sorted from blood, obtained in a trial of the OX40 agonist ivuxolimab. The chain links TRBV6-1 to TRBJ2-1; D may be TRBD2 (7 bases). This clonotype was sampled from an adult with an advanced solid tumor such as melanoma, head and neck, liver or kidney cancer. As DNA, the CDR3 is TGTGCCAGCAGTGAAAGGGGGGGAATCTCCTACAATGAGCAGTTCTTC. Protein: CASSERGGISYNEQFF.